Shown below are 17 T cell receptor beta chains from a single sample sequenced in a study of T cells in Graves' hyperthyroidism and ophthalmopathy. Amplification yielded TCR beta CDR3 regions, with RNA transcripts as the source. When the TCR CDR3 underwent first-round RT-PCR, the HTBI primer set was used. Each CDR3 protein is one row after TCRdb ran MiXCR on the multiplex PCR reads. This sample has more than 500,000 distinct CDR3 sequences, with roughly 14% found just once. Sequences were obtained from blood. The receptors were gathered from a middle-aged woman with Graves' ophthalmopathy.

This clonotype was observed a few times. The chain employs TRBV29-1 and TRBJ2-4, with D possibly TRBD1 on 6 matching bases. The CDR3 is 17 amino acids. Germline CDR1 is SQVTM and CDR2 is ANQGSEA. Between the trimmed V and J ends, which lost 4 bases and 0 bases, there was a span of 19 bases. The CDR3 bases are TGCAGCGTTGTTTGTCACAGGGCCGTACTAGCCAAAAACATTCAGTACTTC. As protein: CSVVCHRAVLAKNIQYF.

Ten or more counts support this clonotype. The V call is TRBV4-1, the J call TRBJ2-7, with D possibly being TRBD2 (6 bases). V was clipped by 4 bases and J by 3 bases, with 10 bases between them. This CDR3 is 13 amino acids long. Germline CDR1 and CDR2: MGHRA and YSYEKL. CDR3 region: CASSRLADYEQYF. CDR3 nucleotides: TGCGCCAGCAGCCGGTTAGCGGACTACGAGCAGTACTTC.

This clonotype was counted ten times or more. The V and J genes are TRBV9 and TRBJ2-3; 11 bases are a match to TRBD2. The length of the CDR3 is 17 residues. V dropped 0 bases and J dropped 6; count of bases not matched to a gene: 9. Germline-derived CDR1 and CDR2 are SGDLS and YYNGEE. In DNA form, the CDR3 reads TGTGCCAGCAGCGTAGCTAGCGGGAGGCCACAAGGGGATACGCAGTATTTT. Encoded protein: CASSVASGRPQGDTQYF.

This chain links TRBV6-1 with TRBJ1-1; 7 nucleotides line up with TRBD1. J was trimmed by 0 bases and V by 7 bases; bases with no gene match: 14. From germline, CDR1 is MNHNS and CDR2 SASEGT. The CDR3 sequence is 17 residues long. This CDR3 reads CASTGSTGMVLNTEAFF. CDR3 bases: TGTGCCAGCACCGGTTCGACAGGGATGGTCTTGAACACTGAAGCTTTCTTT.

Only a few counts were recorded for this clonotype. The chain joins TRBV30 to TRBJ2-3; 8 bases map to TRBD1. Germline CDR1 and CDR2: GTSNPN and SVGIG (reference sequence). V lost 5 bases, J lost 8 bases, and 15 bases stayed unmatched. The CDR3 length is 15 residues. CDR3: CAWGNRDRPPGTQYF. The CDR3 nucleotides read TGTGCCTGGGGCAACAGGGACAGGCCCCCGGGTACGCAGTATTTT.

The rearrangement joins TRBV28 to TRBJ2-7, with a tentative D call TRBD2 (6 bases). The CDR3 runs 17 residues. The V end lost 5 bases, the J end lost 2 bases, and 22 bases lay between the germline ends. CDR1 and CDR2 (germline): MDHEN, SYDVKM. For the CDR3, the DNA is TGTGCCAGCAGTATCTCATCGCTTTTAGGGAGGACCTACGAGCAGTACTTC. This sequence encodes CASSISSLLGRTYEQYF.

The chain has TRBV11-1 and TRBJ2-7; possibly TRBD2 for D (5 bases). V lost 3 bases, J lost 1 base, and 16 bases lay in between. The CDR3 is 16 amino acids. Germline lookup yields CDR1 SGHAT and CDR2 FQDESV (reference sequence). CDR3 in amino acids: CASSFLGRTGSYEQYF. The CDR3 DNA is TGTGCCAGCAGCTTCTTGGGCAGAACGGGATCCTACGAGCAGTACTTC.

This clonotype has ten or more counts. The rearrangement uses TRBV6-5 and TRBJ2-7; D is possibly TRBD2 (6 bases). V was shortened by 2 bases and J by 6 bases, with 17 bases between the two germline ends. The CDR3 extends over 15 amino acids. CDR1 and CDR2 from the germline V gene are MNHEY and SVGAGI. The DNA for the CDR3 is TGTGCCAGCAGTTACGCACCCGGCGGGGCGGGCGAGCAGTACTTC. It translates to CASSYAPGGAGEQYF.

Ten or more counts support this clonotype. This chain joins TRBV29-1 and TRBJ2-5, with TRBD2 identical over 11 bases. CDR3 size: 13 residues. Germline CDR1 reads SQVTM; CDR2 reads ANQGSEA. Germline trimming cut 6 bases from V and 4 bases from J; bases unmatched to any gene: 4. The CDR3 DNA reads TGCAGCGTGGCAGGACTAGCGGGAGAGACCCAGTACTTC. This sequence encodes CSVAGLAGETQYF.

This clonotype was seen ten or more times. The gene calls are TRBV6-5 and TRBJ1-5; no clear D gene. Germline CDR1 is MNHEY and CDR2 is SVGAGI. With 2 bases removed from V and 1 base from J, the gap between germline ends came to 3 bases. The CDR3 consists of 13 residues. CDR3 sequence reads: CASSYSSNQPQHF. CDR3 DNA: TGTGCCAGCAGTTACAGCAGCAATCAGCCCCAGCATTTT.

This clonotype was recorded at least ten times. The chain carries TRBV28 and TRBJ1-1; D is perhaps TRBD1 (6 bases). The V gene lost 6 bases and the J gene lost 10 bases, with 15 bases spanning the gap. From germline, CDR1 is MDHEN and CDR2 SYDVKM. The CDR3 contains 12 residues. This CDR3 is CASREQGSGAFF. CDR3 DNA sequence: TGTGCCAGCAGAGAACAGGGAAGTGGAGCTTTCTTT.

This clonotype has ten or more counts. The gene calls are TRBV7-9 and TRBJ2-5; TRBD1 agrees at 8 bases. J gave up 5 bases and V 5 bases, and 10 bases lay outside the gene matches. CDR3 length: 15 residues. Germline-derived CDR1 and CDR2 are SEHNR and FQNEAQ (reference sequence). In DNA form, the CDR3 reads TGTGCCAGCAGCCCCCAGGGGGCGGCACCGGAGACCCAGTACTTC. Protein product: CASSPQGAAPETQYF.

The chain recombines TRBV4-3 with TRBJ2-5, with 7 positions matching TRBD2. Germline V gene lookup returns CDR1 LGHNA and CDR2 YSLEER. V was clipped by 0 bases and J by 4 bases; unmatched bases: 2. This CDR3 is 14 amino acids long. The CDR3 sequence is CASSQDGLGETQYF. The CDR3 DNA reads TGCGCCAGCAGCCAAGATGGACTAGGAGAGACCCAGTACTTC.

This clonotype has just one count. This chain links TRBV11-1 with TRBJ2-2; 11 bases map to TRBD2. V lost 5 bases and J lost 4; bases outside the gene matches: 6. CDR3 length equals 16 residues. CDR1 and CDR2 (germline): SGHAT, FQDESV (reference sequence). The CDR3 bases are TGTGCCAGCAGCGTACTAGCGGGAGAGGTCACCGGGGAGCTGTTTTTT. Protein product: CASSVLAGEVTGELFF.

This clonotype was picked up many times. V gene TRBV6-1 combines with J gene TRBJ1-1; 7 bases agree with TRBD1. The CDR3 loop spans 13 amino acids. Trimming removed 8 bases from V and 4 bases from J; junction bases left unmatched: 7. Germline V gene lookup returns CDR1 MNHNS and CDR2 SASEGT. The CDR3 region is CASHRTGGTEAFF. As DNA, the CDR3 is TGTGCCAGCCACCGGACAGGAGGCACTGAAGCTTTCTTT.

This clonotype was recorded at least ten times. The chain carries TRBV2 and TRBJ2-7; D not certain. Germline values: CDR1 SNHLY, CDR2 FYNNEI. The CDR3 length is 14 residues. Trimming stripped 3 bases from V and 3 bases from J, with 12 bases between. The CDR3, as DNA: TGTGCCAGCAGTGATCCAGGTTTAGGCTACGAGCAGTACTTC. This sequence encodes CASSDPGLGYEQYF.

In this sample, this clonotype turned up once. One junction end does not reproduce the germline sequence, and a read error may be involved. This sequence joins TRBV28 and TRBJ1-4; 9 positions agree with TRBD1. CDR1 and CDR2 from the germline V gene are MDHEN and SYDVKM. This CDR3 contains 11 residues. CDR3 sequence (DNA): TGTGCCAGCAGCCAGGGACAGGGATGCCTTTTT. Amino acid sequence: CASSQGQGCLF.